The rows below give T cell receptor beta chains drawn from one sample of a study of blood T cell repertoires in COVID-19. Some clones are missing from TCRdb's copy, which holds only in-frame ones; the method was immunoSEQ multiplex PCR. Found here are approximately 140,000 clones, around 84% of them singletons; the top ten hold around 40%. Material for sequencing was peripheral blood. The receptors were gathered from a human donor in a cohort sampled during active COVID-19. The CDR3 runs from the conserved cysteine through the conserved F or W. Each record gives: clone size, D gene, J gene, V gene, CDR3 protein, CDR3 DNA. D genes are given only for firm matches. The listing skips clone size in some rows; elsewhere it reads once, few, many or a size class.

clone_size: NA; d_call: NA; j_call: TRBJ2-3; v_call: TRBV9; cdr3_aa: CASSVVAGQPGDTQYF; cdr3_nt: TGTGCCAGCAGCGTAGTAGCGGGACAGCCAGGAGATACGCAGTATTTT
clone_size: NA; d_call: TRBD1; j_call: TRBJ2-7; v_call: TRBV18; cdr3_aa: CASSGGQGREQYF; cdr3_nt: TGTGCCAGCTCGGGGGGACAGGGGCGCGAGCAGTACTTC
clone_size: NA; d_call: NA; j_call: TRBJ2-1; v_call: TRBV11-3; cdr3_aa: CASSAGLYNEQFF; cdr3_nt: TGTGCCAGCAGCGCCGGACTGTACAATGAGCAGTTCTTC
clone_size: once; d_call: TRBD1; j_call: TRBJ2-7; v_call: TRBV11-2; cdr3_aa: CASSFSGQGLSEQYF; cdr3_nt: TGTGCCAGCAGCTTTAGCGGACAGGGGTTATCCGAGCAGTACTTC
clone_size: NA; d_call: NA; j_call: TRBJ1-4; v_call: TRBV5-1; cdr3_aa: CASSFFDSRSNEKLFF; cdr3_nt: TGCGCCAGCAGCTTCTTCGACTCAAGATCTAATGAAAAACTGTTTTTT
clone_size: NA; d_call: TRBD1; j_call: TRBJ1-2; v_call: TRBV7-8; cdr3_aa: CASSPAQGAVGGYTF; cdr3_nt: TGTGCCAGCAGCCCTGCACAGGGGGCAGTTGGTGGCTACACCTTC
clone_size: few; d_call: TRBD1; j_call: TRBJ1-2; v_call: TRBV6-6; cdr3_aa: CASNDREFAGYTF; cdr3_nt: TGTGCCAGCAACGACAGGGAATTTGCTGGCTACACCTTC
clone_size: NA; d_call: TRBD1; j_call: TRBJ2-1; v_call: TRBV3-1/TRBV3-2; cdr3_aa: CASEVTGLTYNEQFF; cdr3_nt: TGTGCCAGCGAAGTGACAGGGTTGACCTACAATGAGCAGTTCTTC
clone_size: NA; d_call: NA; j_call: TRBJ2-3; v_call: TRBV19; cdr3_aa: CASSIAPSAGASTDTQYF; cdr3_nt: TGTGCCAGTAGTATAGCCCCCTCCGCAGGGGCTAGCACAGATACGCAGTATTTT
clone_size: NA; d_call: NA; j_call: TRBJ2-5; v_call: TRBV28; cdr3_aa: CASSSGHLQETQYF; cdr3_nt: TGTGCCAGCAGTTCTGGACACCTACAAGAGACCCAGTACTTC
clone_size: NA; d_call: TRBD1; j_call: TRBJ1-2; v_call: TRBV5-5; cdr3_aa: CASSSGQGMDYGYTF; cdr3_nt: TGTGCCAGCAGCTCGGGACAGGGAATGGACTATGGCTACACCTTC
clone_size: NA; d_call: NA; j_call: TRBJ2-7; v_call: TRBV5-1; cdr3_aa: CASSASGYEQYF; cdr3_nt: TGCGCCAGCAGCGCGAGCGGGTACGAGCAGTACTTC
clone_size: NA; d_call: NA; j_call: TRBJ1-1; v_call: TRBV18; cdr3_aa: CASSPPLGGTTEAFF; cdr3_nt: TGTGCCAGCTCACCACCTCTGGGAGGGACCACTGAAGCTTTCTTT
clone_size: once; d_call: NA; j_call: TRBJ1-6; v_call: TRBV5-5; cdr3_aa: CASSLGAGLGSPLHF; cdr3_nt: TGTGCCAGCAGCTTGGGGGCAGGGTTAGGGTCACCCCTCCACTTT
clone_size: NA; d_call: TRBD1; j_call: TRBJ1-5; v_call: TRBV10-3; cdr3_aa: CAIKGQGSNQPQHF; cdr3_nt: TGTGCCATCAAGGGACAGGGAAGCAATCAGCCCCAGCATTTT
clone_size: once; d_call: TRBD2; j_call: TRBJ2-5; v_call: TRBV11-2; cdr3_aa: CASQRGETQYF; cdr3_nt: TGTGCCAGCCAGCGGGGGGAGACCCAGTACTTC
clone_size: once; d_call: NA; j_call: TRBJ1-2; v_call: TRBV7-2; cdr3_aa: CASSERDLRGYTF; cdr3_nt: TGTGCCAGCAGCGAGCGGGATTTACGGGGCTACACCTTC
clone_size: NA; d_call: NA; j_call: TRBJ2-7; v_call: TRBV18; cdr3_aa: CASSAGQTYEQYF; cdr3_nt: TGTGCCAGCTCAGCGGGACAGACCTACGAGCAGTACTTC
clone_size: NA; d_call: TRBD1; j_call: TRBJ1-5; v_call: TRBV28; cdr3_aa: CASIITGGSQPQHF; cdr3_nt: TGTGCCAGCATTATAACAGGGGGCTCTCAGCCCCAGCATTTT
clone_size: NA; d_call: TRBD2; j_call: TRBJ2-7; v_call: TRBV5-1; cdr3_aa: CASSLDPSGGIYEQYF; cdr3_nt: TGCGCCAGCAGCTTGGACCCTAGCGGGGGAATCTACGAGCAGTACTTC
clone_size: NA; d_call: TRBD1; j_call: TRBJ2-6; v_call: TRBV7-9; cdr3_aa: CASSPLTGSFSGGANVLTF; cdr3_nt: TGTGCCAGCAGCCCACTGACAGGGAGTTTCTCGGGTGGGGCCAACGTCCTGACTTTC
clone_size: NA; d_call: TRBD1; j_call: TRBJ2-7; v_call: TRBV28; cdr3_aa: CASSSPGQGYYEQYF; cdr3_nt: TGTGCCAGCAGTTCGCCGGGACAGGGATACTACGAGCAGTACTTC
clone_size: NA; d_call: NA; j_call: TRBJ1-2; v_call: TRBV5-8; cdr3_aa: CASSTPPDRMKPPGYTF; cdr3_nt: TGTGCCAGCAGCACTCCACCCGACAGAATGAAGCCCCCTGGCTACACCTTC
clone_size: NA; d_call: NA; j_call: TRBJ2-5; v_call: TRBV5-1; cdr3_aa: CASSSGQTQETQYF; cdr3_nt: TGCGCCAGCAGTTCTGGACAGACGCAAGAGACCCAGTACTTC
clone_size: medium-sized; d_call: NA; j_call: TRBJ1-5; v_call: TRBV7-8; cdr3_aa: CASSFEPLGAGSNQPQHF; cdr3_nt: TGTGCCAGCAGTTTCGAGCCCTTAGGGGCAGGAAGCAATCAGCCCCAGCATTTT
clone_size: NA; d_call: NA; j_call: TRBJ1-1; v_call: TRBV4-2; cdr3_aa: CASSPGDTYTEAFF; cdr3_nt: TGTGCCAGCAGCCCTGGGGACACCTACACTGAAGCTTTCTTT
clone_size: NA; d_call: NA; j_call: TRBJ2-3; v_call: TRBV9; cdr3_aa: CASSVGPDTQYF; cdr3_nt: TGTGCCAGCAGCGTAGGGCCAGATACGCAGTATTTT
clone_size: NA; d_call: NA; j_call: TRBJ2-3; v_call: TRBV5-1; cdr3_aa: CASSGAAVTDTQYF; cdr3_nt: TGCGCCAGCAGCGGGGCGGCAGTCACAGATACGCAGTATTTT
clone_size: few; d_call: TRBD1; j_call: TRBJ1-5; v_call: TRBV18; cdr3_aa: CASSPKGDRAGNQPQHF; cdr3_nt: TGTGCCAGCTCACCAAAGGGGGACAGGGCGGGCAATCAGCCCCAGCATTTT
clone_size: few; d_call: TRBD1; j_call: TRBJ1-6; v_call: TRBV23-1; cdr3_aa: CASSLPGQDDLSPLHF; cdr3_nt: TGCGCCAGCAGTCTCCCTGGACAGGACGACTTATCACCCCTCCACTTT
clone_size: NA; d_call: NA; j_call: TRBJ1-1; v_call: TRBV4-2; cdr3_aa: CASSQGPTGMNTEAFF; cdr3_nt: TGTGCCAGCAGCCAAGGCCCCACAGGGATGAACACTGAAGCTTTCTTT
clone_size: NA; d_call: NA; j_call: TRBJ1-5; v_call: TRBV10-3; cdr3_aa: CATGREAIQPQHF; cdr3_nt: TGTGCCACGGGCCGGGAGGCAATCCAGCCCCAGCATTTT
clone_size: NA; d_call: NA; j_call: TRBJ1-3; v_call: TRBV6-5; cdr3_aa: CASTMTANSGNTIYF; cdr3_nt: TGTGCCAGCACCATGACAGCTAACTCTGGAAACACCATATATTTT
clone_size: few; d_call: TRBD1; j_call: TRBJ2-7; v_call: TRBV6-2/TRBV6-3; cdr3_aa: CASSPLWGTGGKEQYF; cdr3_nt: TGTGCCAGCAGCCCCTTATGGGGGACAGGGGGCAAAGAGCAGTACTTC
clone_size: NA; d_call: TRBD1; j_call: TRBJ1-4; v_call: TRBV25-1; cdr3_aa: CASRDTGATNEKLFF; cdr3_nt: TGTGCCAGCAGGGACACAGGGGCAACTAATGAAAAACTGTTTTTT
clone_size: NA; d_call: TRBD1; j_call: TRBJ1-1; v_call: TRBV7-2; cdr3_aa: CASSLGGTGNTEAFF; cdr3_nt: TGTGCCAGCAGCTTAGGGGGGACAGGGAACACTGAAGCTTTCTTT
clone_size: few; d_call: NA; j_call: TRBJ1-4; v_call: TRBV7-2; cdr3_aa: CASSSGQTTNEKLFF; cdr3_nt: TGTGCCAGCAGTTCAGGACAAACAACTAATGAAAAACTGTTTTTT
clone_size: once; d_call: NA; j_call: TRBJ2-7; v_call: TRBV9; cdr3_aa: CASSVGQYYEQYF; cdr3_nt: TGTGCCAGCAGCGTAGGACAGTACTACGAGCAGTACTTC
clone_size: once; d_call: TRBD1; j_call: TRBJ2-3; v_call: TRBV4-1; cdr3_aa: CASSLGTGASTDTQYF; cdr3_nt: TGCGCCAGCAGCCTTGGGACAGGGGCTAGCACAGATACGCAGTATTTT
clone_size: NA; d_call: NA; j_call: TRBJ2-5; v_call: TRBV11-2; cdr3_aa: CASSHPAGTQYF; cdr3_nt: TGTGCCAGCTCCCACCCAGCGGGTACCCAGTACTTC
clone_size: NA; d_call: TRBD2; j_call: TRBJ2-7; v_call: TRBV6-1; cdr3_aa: CASSERGGVSYEQYF; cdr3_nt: TGTGCCAGCAGTGAACGCGGGGGAGTTTCCTACGAGCAGTACTTC
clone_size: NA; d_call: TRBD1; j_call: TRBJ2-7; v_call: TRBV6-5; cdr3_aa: CASSRQGGLGEQYF; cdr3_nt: TGTGCCAGCAGTCGACAGGGGGGGCTAGGCGAGCAGTACTTC
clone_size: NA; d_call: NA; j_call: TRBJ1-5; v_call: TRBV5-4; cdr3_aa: CASSLLPGSNQPQHF; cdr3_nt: TGTGCCAGCAGCTTGTTGCCGGGAAGCAATCAGCCCCAGCATTTT
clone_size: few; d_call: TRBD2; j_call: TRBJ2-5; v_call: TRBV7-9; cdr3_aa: CASSLISGGYQETQYF; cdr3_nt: TGTGCCAGCAGCTTAATCAGCGGGGGGTACCAAGAGACCCAGTACTTC
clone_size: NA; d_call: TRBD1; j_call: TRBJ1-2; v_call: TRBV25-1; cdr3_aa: CASSESGQGASYGYTF; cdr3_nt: TGTGCCAGCAGTGAGTCCGGACAGGGGGCGTCCTATGGCTACACCTTC
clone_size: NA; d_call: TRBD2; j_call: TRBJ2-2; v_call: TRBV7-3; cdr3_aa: CASSLTSGGNTGELFF; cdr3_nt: TGTGCCAGCAGCTTAACGAGCGGGGGGAACACCGGGGAGCTGTTTTTT
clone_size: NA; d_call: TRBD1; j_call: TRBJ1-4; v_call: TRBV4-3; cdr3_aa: CASSLLAGQGDEKLFF; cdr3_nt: TGCGCCAGCAGCCTTCTTGCGGGACAGGGAGATGAAAAACTGTTTTTT
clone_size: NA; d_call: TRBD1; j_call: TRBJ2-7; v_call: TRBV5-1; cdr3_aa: CASSFNPDRAGEQYF; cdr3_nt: TGCGCCAGCAGCTTCAACCCGGACAGGGCAGGGGAGCAGTACTTC
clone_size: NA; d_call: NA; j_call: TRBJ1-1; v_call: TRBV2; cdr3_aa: CASLINDRRTEAFF; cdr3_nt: TGTGCCAGCCTGATAAATGACAGAAGGACTGAAGCTTTCTTT
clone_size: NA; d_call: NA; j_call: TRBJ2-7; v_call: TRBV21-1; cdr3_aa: CASSKVQGDYEQYF; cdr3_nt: TGTGCCAGCAGCAAAGTCCAGGGGGACTACGAGCAGTACTTC
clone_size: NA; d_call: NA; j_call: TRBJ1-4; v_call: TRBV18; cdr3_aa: CASSLGLGNEKLFF; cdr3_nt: TGTGCCAGCTCACTGGGACTTGGTAATGAAAAACTGTTTTTT
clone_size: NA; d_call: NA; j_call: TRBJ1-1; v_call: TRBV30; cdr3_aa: CAWSGGGGLNTEAFF; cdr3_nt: TGTGCCTGGAGTGGGGGGGGCGGACTGAACACTGAAGCTTTCTTT
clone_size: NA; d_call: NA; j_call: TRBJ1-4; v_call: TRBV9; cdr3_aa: CASSPRTAKATNEKLFF; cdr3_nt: TGTGCCAGCAGCCCTAGGACAGCTAAGGCAACTAATGAAAAACTGTTTTTT
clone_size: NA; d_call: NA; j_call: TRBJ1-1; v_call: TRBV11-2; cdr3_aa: CASSRTENTEAFF; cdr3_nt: TGTGCCAGCAGCCGGACAGAGAACACTGAAGCTTTCTTT
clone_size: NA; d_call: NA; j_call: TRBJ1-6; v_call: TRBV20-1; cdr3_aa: CSASRDYSPLHF; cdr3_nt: TGCAGTGCTAGTCGGGATTATTCACCCCTCCACTTT